The 9 T cell receptor beta chains given below trace back to one sample, sequenced in a study of blood T cells in healthy people across ages. A sample-barcoded 5' primer and a J-beta primer mix were used in a second PCR of roughly 6 to 11 cycles. Via MiXCR, TCRdb re-called the 5' RACE reads, giving one row per CDR3 protein. The sample contains 600,000 or so distinct CDR3 sequences, around 48% of which appear only once. Material for sequencing was blood. The source is a man aged 80 or over in good health.

This clonotype was counted only a few times. The genes are TRBV12-3 or TRBV12-4 and TRBJ1-6; D call uncertain. The CDR3 extends over 14 amino acids. The germline V and J ends were trimmed by 3 bases and 9 bases, with 12 bases remaining between them. DNA for the CDR3: TGTGCCAGCAGTTTGAGGGTTATGGGTTCACCCCTCCACTTT. Protein: CASSLRVMGSPLHF.

V gene TRBV28 combines with J gene TRBJ2-7; 10 nucleotides align to TRBD2. The CDR3 loop spans 17 amino acids. Per the germline V gene, CDR1 is MDHEN and CDR2 is SYDVKM. V lost 4 bases, J lost 0 bases, and 9 bases stayed unmatched. CDR3 loop: CASSSPGIAGGSYEQYF. The CDR3 nucleotides are TGTGCCAGCAGTTCTCCCGGAATAGCGGGAGGCTCCTACGAGCAGTACTTC.

The V call is TRBV11-2, the J call TRBJ2-3; 7 bases are shared with TRBD2. V shed 5 bases and J 7 bases; nucleotides not matched to a gene: 9. Germline CDR1 reads SGHAT; CDR2 reads FQNNGV. This CDR3 has 14 residues. In DNA form, the CDR3 reads TGTGCCAGCAGCACCTTAGGCGGGAGAAATACGCAGTATTTT. Its protein product is CASSTLGGRNTQYF.

This clonotype was detected only a few times. The genes are TRBV5-1 and TRBJ2-5; TRBD2 aligns across 7 bases. Germline CDR1 is SGHRS and CDR2 is YFSETQ. Losses at the gene ends were 4 bases for V and 2 bases for J; bases not matched to a gene: 2. The CDR3 totals 13 residues. The CDR3 spells CASSRDYQETQYF. Written as DNA, the CDR3 is TGCGCCAGCAGCCGGGACTATCAAGAGACCCAGTACTTC.

V usage is TRBV20-1 and J usage is TRBJ2-1; 12 positions match TRBD2. In germline, CDR1 is DFQATT, CDR2 SNEGSKA (reference sequence). The CDR3 has 15 residues. The trim removed 6 bases at V and 2 bases at J, leaving 5 bases unmatched. The CDR3 is CSAPGLAGTYNEQFF. The CDR3 DNA reads as TGCAGTGCCCCCGGACTAGCGGGAACCTACAATGAGCAGTTCTTC.

The rearrangement joins TRBV4-3 to TRBJ2-7, with TRBD2 matching 15 bases. The CDR3 consists of 16 residues. J lost 4 bases, V lost 1 base, and 2 bases had no gene match. The germline V gene has CDR1 LGHNA and CDR2 YSLEER. CDR3 amino acids: CASSQAGTSGRYEQYF. DNA for the CDR3: TGCGCCAGCAGCCAAGCAGGGACTAGCGGGAGGTACGAGCAGTACTTC.

A remark on this clonotype: This could be a read error, since a much larger clone is one nucleotide away. CDR3 coding DNA: TGTGCCAGCAGTTACCGGGAGAGCCTCATAGAGACCCAGTACTTC. Its translation: CASSYRESLIETQYF. The chain couples TRBV6-5 to TRBJ2-7; a possible D gene is TRBD2 (6 bases). The DNA end is more similar to TRBJ2-5, so the J call may be wrong. This CDR3 comprises 15 residues. Germline assignment: CDR1 MNHEY and CDR2 SVGAGI.

The chain employs TRBV2 and TRBJ2-1; 8 bases match TRBD1. CDR3 length: 20 residues. Trimming cost V 7 bases and J 4 bases; bases outside gene matches: 24. Germline V gene data show CDR1 as SNHLY and CDR2 as FYNNEI. The CDR3 sequence: CASIHSTGWAGGRGYNEQFF. The CDR3 DNA is TGTGCCAGCATTCACAGCACTGGTTGGGCAGGGGGCCGAGGTTACAATGAGCAGTTCTTC.

This clonotype was seen more than once but under ten times. This sequence joins TRBV29-1 and TRBJ2-7, with a tentative D call TRBD1 (5 bases). The CDR3 has 15 residues. Looked up from germline, CDR1 is SQVTM and CDR2 is ANQGSEA. Trimming pared 2 bases from V and 1 base from J, leaving 15 bases between. The CDR3 is CSVENVTENSYEQYF. The CDR3 DNA follows: TGCAGCGTTGAAAATGTGACAGAGAATTCCTACGAGCAGTACTTC.